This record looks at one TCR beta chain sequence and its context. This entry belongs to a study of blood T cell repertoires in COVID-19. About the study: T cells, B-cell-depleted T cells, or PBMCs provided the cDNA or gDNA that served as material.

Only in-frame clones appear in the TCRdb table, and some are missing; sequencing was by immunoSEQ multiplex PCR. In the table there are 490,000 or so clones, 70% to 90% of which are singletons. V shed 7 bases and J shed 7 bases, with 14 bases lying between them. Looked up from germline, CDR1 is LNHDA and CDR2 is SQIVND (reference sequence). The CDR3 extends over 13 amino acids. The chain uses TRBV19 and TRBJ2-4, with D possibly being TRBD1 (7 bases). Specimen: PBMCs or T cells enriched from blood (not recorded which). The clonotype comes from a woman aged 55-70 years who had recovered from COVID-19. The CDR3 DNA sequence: TGTGCCAGTACCCAGACAGGGAGGAACATTCAGTACTTC. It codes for CASTQTGRNIQYF.